This T cell receptor (beta chain) was profiled in a study of beta chain features in type 1 diabetes. The study's findings and limits: In the patient group, naive, central memory and Treg TCRB repertoires seemed more alike than in the healthy donor group.

The CDR3 is 15 amino acids. CDR1 is SGHTA, CDR2 FQGNSA, per germline. V was trimmed by 5 bases and J by 4 bases, leaving 17 bases between them. This clone was observed a handful of times. Its antigen remains unknown. Each sorted population was over 95% pure. Every isolated RNA sample was fully reverse transcribed, so sequencing captured expressed TCRB transcripts. The assay was immunoSEQ multiplex PCR, and TCRdb's table has in-frame clones only and misses some. This sample has roughly 40,000 clones, with around half found just once. The rearrangement joins TRBV7-2 to TRBJ1-2, with TRBD1 as a possible D gene (6 bases). This receptor was taken from a woman aged 18-29 years in good health. The sequenced material came from central memory CD4+ T cells from blood. CDR3: CASSISPGQSYGYTF. The CDR3 region has the DNA TGTGCCAGCAGCATTAGCCCCGGACAGTCCTATGGCTACACCTTC.